Each of the 6 T cell receptor beta chains below was sequenced from the same sample in a study of cytomegalovirus exposure and HLA in healthy donors. Method: immunoSEQ multiplex PCR; TCRdb's copy keeps in-frame clones and lacks some. The table records 55,000 to 85,000 clones, 94% of them present only once. The material sequenced was PBMCs. Receptors originate from a woman aged 18-35 years in good health and CMV-seronegative.

This clone has just one count. This chain links TRBV27 with TRBJ1-2; the D gene is possibly TRBD1 (5 bases). Trimming left V 4 bases short and J 2 bases short, with 17 bases between. The CDR3 has 16 amino acids. Germline V gives CDR1 MNHEY, CDR2 SMNVEV (reference sequence). This CDR3 is CASSSGGAGLNYGYTF. CDR3 DNA sequence: TGTGCCAGCAGTTCGGGCGGGGCGGGTCTGAACTATGGCTACACCTTC.

The genes are TRBV7-9 and TRBJ2-2; D gene ambiguous. CDR1 SEHNR and CDR2 FQNEAQ come from the germline V gene (reference sequence). CDR3 size: 12 residues. V was pared by 2 bases and J by 5 bases, with 3 bases between. The CDR3 is CASSLQTGELFF. The CDR3 coding sequence is TGTGCCAGCAGCTTACAAACCGGGGAGCTGTTTTTT.

In DNA form, the CDR3 reads TGTGCCAGCAGCGCAACAACCTTCTCCTACGAGCAGTACTTC. It yields the protein CASSATTFSYEQYF. The chain links TRBV7-2 to TRBJ2-7; no definite D call. This CDR3 is 14 amino acids long. Trimming removed 5 bases at V and 0 bases at J, with 11 bases between. CDR1 is SGHTA, CDR2 FQGNSA, per germline. The variable domain in full, completed from reference TRBV7-2 and TRBJ2-7, reads GAGVSQSPSNKVTEKGKDVELRCDPISGHTALYWYRQSLGQGLEFLIYFQGNSAPDKSGLPSDRFSAERTGGSVSTLTIQRTQQEDSAVYLCASSATTFSYEQYFGPGTRLTVT.

The chain carries TRBV4-1 and TRBJ2-2; a weak D match, TRBD1 (6 bases). The CDR3 extends over 15 amino acids. Trimming removed 5 bases from V and 1 base from J, with 11 bases in between. The V gene's germline CDR1 is MGHRA and CDR2 YSYEKL. The CDR3 spells CASSSRDKNTGELFF. DNA for the CDR3: TGCGCCAGCAGCTCCAGGGACAAGAACACCGGGGAGCTGTTTTTT.

V is TRBV25-1 and J is TRBJ1-2; D may be TRBD1 (5 bases). The CDR3 contains 14 residues. Per the germline V gene, CDR1 is MGHDK and CDR2 is SYGVNS. V gave up 3 bases and J gave up 4 bases, with 12 bases separating them. CDR3 in DNA: TGTGCCAGCAGTGAGGTGGGGCGCGGCTATGGCTACACCTTC. It specifies CASSEVGRGYGYTF.

J is TRBJ2-5 and V is TRBV11-3, with TRBD2 matching over 10 bases. The CDR3 has 15 residues. J gave up 5 bases and V 5 bases, and 8 bases lay outside the gene matches. Germline V gene lookup returns CDR1 SGHNT and CDR2 YENEEA. The CDR3, as DNA: TGTGCCAGCAGCCCCACTAGCGGGATCAGTGAGACCCAGTACTTC. This translates into CASSPTSGISETQYF.